This T cell receptor beta chain originates from a study of cytomegalovirus exposure and HLA in healthy donors. Study background: The roughly 130 validation repertoires used the same platform as the approximately 700 first-cohort repertoires (as reported by a later analysis). General study findings and limits: Cytomegalovirus association was assigned to around 150 TCR beta chains. Accounts indicate the classifier identified cytomegalovirus status with strong specificity and sensitivity.

As for this clone: The antigen is undetermined.

Donors were drawn from the roughly 110-subject validation cohort, separate from the approximately 680-subject first cohort. Assay: immunoSEQ multiplex PCR; the TCRdb copy retains only in-frame clones and omits some. The sample shows hundreds of thousands of clones, about nine tenths of them seen only once. The CDR3 consists of 15 residues. The V segment lost 10 bases and the J segment 4 bases; nucleotides outside the gene matches: 11. CDR1 is MNHNS and CDR2 is SASEGT in the germline V gene. This sequence joins TRBV6-1 and TRBJ2-3; TRBD2 matches at 10 bases. The origin of this receptor is a young woman in good health and CMV-seronegative. Sequenced input: PBMCs. In DNA form, the CDR3 reads TGTGCCACACTACATAGCGGGAGGTTTCCAGATACGCAGTATTTT. It specifies CATLHSGRFPDTQYF.